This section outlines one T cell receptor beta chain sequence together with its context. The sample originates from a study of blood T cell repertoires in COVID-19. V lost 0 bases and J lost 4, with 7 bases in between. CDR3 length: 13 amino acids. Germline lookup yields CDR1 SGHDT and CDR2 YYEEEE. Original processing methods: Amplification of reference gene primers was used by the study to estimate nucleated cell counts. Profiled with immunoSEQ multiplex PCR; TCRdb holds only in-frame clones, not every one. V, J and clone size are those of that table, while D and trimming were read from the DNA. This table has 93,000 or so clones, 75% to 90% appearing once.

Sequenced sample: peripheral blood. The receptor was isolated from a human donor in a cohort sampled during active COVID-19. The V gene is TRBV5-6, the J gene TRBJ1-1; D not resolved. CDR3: CASSLGGGTEAFF. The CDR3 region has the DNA TGTGCCAGCAGCTTGGGAGGTGGCACTGAAGCTTTCTTT.